Detailed here is one T cell receptor (beta chain). Antigen: not known. This entry comes from a study of T cell repertoires in breast cancer. Study-wide results and caveats: Shared TCRs favored TRBV7, possibly from tumor recognition or primer mispriming. Tumor-involved sentinel lymph nodes shared about fourfold more TCRs with matched tumors than tumor-free nodes (roughly 8% versus 2%).

This CDR3 has 10 amino acids. Germline CDR1 and CDR2: DFQATT and SNEGSKA (reference sequence). V was trimmed by 7 bases and J by 8 bases, leaving 11 bases between them. Primers covering all TCR V genes were used in emulsion RT-PCR on CD8+ T cells. Unpaired genes were suppressed by blocking oligonucleotides during a second nested PCR. TCRdb recomputed calls from the emulsion pairing reads with MiXCR, one row per CDR3 protein. Here the sample spans about 40,000 distinct CDR3 sequences, about 50% being singletons. V gene TRBV20-1 combines with J gene TRBJ1-1; D uncertain. The clonotype originates from a pool of human donors with breast cancer or a healthy control (not recorded which). The sample was CD8+ T cells. The CDR3 is CSVPTPEAFF. The CDR3 DNA reads as TGCAGTGTCCCTACACCAGAAGCTTTCTTT.